Shown below are 12 T cell receptor beta chains from a single sample sequenced in a study of naive and memory T cell subsets (dated by TCRdb to about 2017). Libraries were prepared through UMI-ligation and nested PCR. TCRdb records Illumina MiSeq as the sequencer. The beta constant-region primer was an equimolar mix of two oligonucleotides covering both TRBC1 and TRBC2. TCRdb reran the public reads through fastp at Q25 and MiXCR, keeping productive beta chains. Under each unique CDR3 protein, matching rows form one entry showing the most common genes and DNA. The sample table contains tens of thousands of distinct CDR3 sequences; only one count was recorded for 5.5% to 8.5% of them. 1.6% of the sample goes to the ten largest clones. Sequenced sample: central memory CD4+ T cells from blood. According to the study, the label for this sample's cell subset or site signals: central memory, CD45RA- CD27+. These receptors originate from a human donor in good health.

The rearrangement uses TRBV7-8 and TRBJ2-2, with 8 bases identical to TRBD1. This CDR3 spans 17 amino acids. The germline V gene has CDR1 SGHVS and CDR2 FQNEAQ. With V trimmed by 2 bases and J by 5 bases, 10 bases remained unmatched. This CDR3 reads CASSLYPGQVDTGELFF. CDR3 DNA: TGTGCCAGCAGCTTATATCCGGGACAGGTGGATACCGGGGAGCTGTTTTTT. The entire variable domain, with the rest obtained from reference TRBV7-8 and TRBJ2-2, is as follows: GAGVSQSPRYKVAKRGQDVALRCDPISGHVSLFWYQQALGQGPEFLTYFQNEAQLDKSGLPSDRFFAERPEGSVSTLKIQRTQQEDSAVYLCASSLYPGQVDTGELFFGEGSRLTVL.

This clonotype was seen repeatedly, ten times or more. The CDR3 protein is CSARKGDNQPQHF. The CDR3, as DNA: TGCAGTGCTAGAAAAGGGGACAATCAGCCCCAGCATTTT. This chain connects TRBV20-1 to TRBJ1-5; D may be TRBD1 (5 bases). The length of the CDR3 is 13 residues. V shed 2 bases and J shed 3 bases, with 8 bases lying between them. Germline loops: CDR1 DFQATT, CDR2 SNEGSKA (reference sequence).

This clonotype was detected many times. CDR3 nucleotides: TGCAGTGCTAGAGCTTCTCCCCACACTGAAGCTTTCTTT. This encodes CSARASPHTEAFF. This chain joins TRBV20-1 and TRBJ1-1; D is uncertain. This CDR3 is built from 13 residues. Germline CDR1 DFQATT, CDR2 SNEGSKA (reference sequence). The V end lost 1 base, the J end lost 3 bases, and 9 bases lay between the germline ends.

This clonotype was seen only a few times. The V call is TRBV5-1, the J call TRBJ2-6, with no clear D. CDR1 and CDR2 (germline): SGHRS, YFSETQ. The CDR3 is 18 amino acids. V was shortened by 2 bases and J by 5 bases, with 20 bases between the two germline ends. The CDR3 DNA sequence: TGCGCCAGCAGCTTCTTTCCGACCGGCCCTTCCCGGGCCAACGTCCTGACTTTC. Protein: CASSFFPTGPSRANVLTF. The variable domain in full, completed from reference TRBV5-1 and TRBJ2-6, reads KAGVTQTPRYLIKTRGQQVTLSCSPISGHRSVSWYQQTPGQGLQFLFEYFSETQRNKGNFPGRFSGRQFSNSRSEMNVSTLELGDSALYLCASSFFPTGPSRANVLTFGAGSRLTVL.

The table lists this clonotype with many counts. This chain connects TRBV10-3 to TRBJ2-1; the match to TRBD2 covers 8 bases. The CDR3 length is 14 residues. J gave up 7 bases and V 5 bases, and 7 bases lay outside the gene matches. CDR1 ENHRY and CDR2 SYGVKD come from the germline V gene. CDR3 amino acids: CAISPGLEYNEQFF. In DNA form, the CDR3 reads TGTGCCATCAGTCCGGGACTAGAGTATAATGAGCAGTTCTTC.

This sequence joins TRBV14 and TRBJ2-5; 7 nucleotides line up with TRBD1. In germline, CDR1 is SGHDN, CDR2 FVKESK. CDR3 size: 14 residues. The ends lost 1 base at V and 5 bases at J; junction bases unmatched: 4. For the CDR3, the DNA is TGTGCCAGCAGCCAAGCCCTAGGGGGCGAGACCCAGTACTTC. Translating it yields CASSQALGGETQYF.

This clonotype was seen repeatedly, ten times or more. This chain links TRBV6-6 with TRBJ1-5; D gene unclear. Trimming took off 8 bases at V and 0 bases at J, with 11 bases between the two ends. The CDR3 is 14 residues long. CDR1 is MNHNY and CDR2 is SVGAGI in the germline V gene (reference sequence). The CDR3 DNA reads TGTGCCAGCTCTGACACCACTAGCAATCAGCCCCAGCATTTT. Amino acid sequence: CASSDTTSNQPQHF.

This clonotype was found a few times. This chain uses TRBV6-6 with TRBJ2-5; a weak D match, TRBD1 (7 bases). V shed 10 bases and J shed 5 bases, with 17 bases lying between them. Germline CDR1 and CDR2: MNHNY and SVGAGI (reference sequence). The CDR3 runs to 13 residues. In DNA form, the CDR3 reads TGTGCCACCCGTACGGCAGGGGGGGAGACCCAGTACTTC. Encoded protein: CATRTAGGETQYF.

This clonotype has a count of ten or more. The chain carries TRBV20-1 and TRBJ2-7; 9 nucleotides line up with TRBD1. The CDR3 loop spans 14 amino acids. Per the germline V gene, CDR1 is DFQATT and CDR2 is SNEGSKA (reference sequence). The V and J ends lost 6 bases and 4 bases, in that order; junction bases with no gene match: 10. CDR3 residues: CSAQKAGTGYEQYF. The CDR3, as DNA: TGCAGTGCACAAAAGGCCGGGACAGGGTACGAGCAGTACTTC.

The table lists this clonotype with many counts. The rearrangement joins TRBV11-2 to TRBJ2-3, with D uncertain. The CDR3 contains 13 residues. Trimming took 2 bases from V and 1 from J, leaving 4 bases between them. The germline CDR1 and CDR2 sequences are SGHAT and FQNNGV. CDR3 protein: CASSLKGTDTQYF. As DNA, the CDR3 is TGTGCCAGCAGCTTAAAGGGCACAGATACGCAGTATTTT.

V is TRBV29-1 and J is TRBJ2-1; D is uncertain. With 5 bases removed from V and 7 bases from J, the gap between germline ends came to 21 bases. Germline V lookup: CDR1 SQVTM, CDR2 ANQGSEA. This CDR3 contains 15 residues. CDR3 residues: CSVTEYLTPPNEQFF. The CDR3 coding sequence is TGCAGCGTTACCGAATATCTGACCCCACCGAATGAGCAGTTCTTC.

In this sample, this clonotype turned up a few times. This rearrangement joins TRBV6-4 to TRBJ2-1; 13 nucleotides match TRBD2. This CDR3 is built from 14 residues. The germline V gene encodes CDR1 MRHNA and CDR2 SNTAGT. The V and J ends lost 0 bases and 15 bases, in that order; junction bases with no gene match: 5. This chain's CDR3 is CASSDSTSGRVLFF. The CDR3 DNA reads TGTGCCAGCAGTGACTCTACTAGCGGGAGGGTATTGTTCTTC.